The 10 T cell receptor beta chains listed next were all sequenced from one sample in a study of cytomegalovirus exposure and HLA in healthy donors. Primers: 60 Vbeta forward and 13 Jbeta reverse. Sequencing was performed with immunoSEQ multiplex PCR; in TCRdb, only in-frame clones are kept and a portion is missing. The record lists about 160,000 clones, of which the ten most abundant hold 1% to 1.5%. Material for sequencing was PBMCs. These receptors came from a woman aged 55 to 70 in good health and CMV-seronegative.

As DNA, the CDR3 is TGTGCCAGTACTGCGGGCGGGAGATCGTTAGAGACCCAGTACTTC. It translates to CASTAGGRSLETQYF. This chain connects TRBV19 to TRBJ2-5; 7 bases map to TRBD2. V lost 7 bases to trimming and J lost 4 bases; unmatched junction nucleotides: 12. Germline CDR1 and CDR2: LNHDA and SQIVND (reference sequence). This CDR3 contains 15 residues. Based on the CDR3 plus reference TRBV19 and TRBJ2-5, the full variable domain is DGGITQSPKYLFRKEGQNVTLSCEQNLNHDAMYWYRQDPGQGLRLIYYSQIVNDFQKGDIAEGYSVSREKKESFPLTVTSAQKNPTAFYLCASTAGGRSLETQYFGPGTRLLVL.

The chain joins TRBV7-2 to TRBJ2-7, with TRBD2 identical over 7 bases. CDR3 length equals 16 residues. CDR1 is SGHTA, CDR2 FQGNSA, per germline. The junction had 9 bases not matched to a gene; V was cut back by 0 bases and J by 4 bases. CDR3 amino acids: CASSLAAGEGFYEQYF. The DNA of the CDR3 is TGTGCCAGCAGCTTAGCGGCGGGGGAGGGATTTTACGAGCAGTACTTC.

J is TRBJ2-2 and V is TRBV19; 8 bases map to TRBD1. Trimming took 2 bases from V and 6 from J; bases not matched to a gene: 5. CDR3 length: 15 residues. Germline V gene sequence: CDR1 LNHDA, CDR2 SQIVND (reference sequence). The CDR3 nucleotides read TGTGCCAGTAGTATACAGGGGGCGCGTCCCGGGGAGCTGTTTTTT. This sequence encodes CASSIQGARPGELFF.

The genes are TRBV5-1 and TRBJ2-2; 7 bases match TRBD1. Trimming at V came to 3 bases and at J to 5 bases, leaving 13 bases not matched to a gene. The CDR3 has 17 amino acids. Germline V gene sequence: CDR1 SGHRS, CDR2 YFSETQ. CDR3 residues: CASSYPFGQELTGELFF. As DNA, the CDR3 is TGCGCCAGCAGCTACCCTTTTGGACAGGAGTTGACCGGGGAGCTGTTTTTT.

The rearrangement uses TRBV2 and TRBJ2-7, with D perhaps matching TRBD1 (6 bases). The CDR3 runs to 12 residues. Trimming pared 8 bases from V and 1 base from J, leaving 9 bases between. CDR1 is SNHLY, CDR2 FYNNEI, per germline. For the CDR3, the DNA is TGTGCCAGCCGACAGGAGTCCTACGAGCAGTACTTC. It yields the protein CASRQESYEQYF.

The rearrangement links TRBV19 to TRBJ2-7; maybe TRBD1 (6 bases). CDR3 length equals 13 residues. The V gene's germline CDR1 is LNHDA and CDR2 SQIVND (reference sequence). The V gene lost 5 bases and the J gene lost 7 bases, with 15 bases spanning the gap. CDR3 DNA: TGTGCCAGTAGTCCCGGGACACCCCTGGAGCAGTACTTC. Its protein product is CASSPGTPLEQYF.

The chain links TRBV6-1 to TRBJ2-1; possibly TRBD2 for D (5 bases). Germline assignment: CDR1 MNHNS and CDR2 SASEGT. The CDR3 spans 14 residues. V dropped 8 bases and J dropped 5 bases, with 16 bases sitting between them. The CDR3 region has the DNA TGTGCCAGCGGAGTTGGCGGGCTAAACAATGAGCAGTTCTTC. Its translation is CASGVGGLNNEQFF.

This rearrangement joins TRBV27 to TRBJ1-3; weak D call: TRBD1 (5 bases). The V gene's germline CDR1 is MNHEY and CDR2 SMNVEV (reference sequence). Trimming took off 5 bases at V and 4 bases at J, with 18 bases between the two ends. The CDR3 has 16 residues. Here the CDR3 DNA reads TGTGCCAGCAGTCCGCGATCAGGGTATGAAGGAAACACCATATATTTT. Its protein is CASSPRSGYEGNTIYF.

The rearrangement uses TRBV5-1 and TRBJ2-3, with TRBD1 identical over 8 bases. The CDR3 contains 14 residues. Germline CDR1 SGHRS, CDR2 YFSETQ. V dropped 5 bases and J dropped 2; count of bases not matched to a gene: 4. CDR3 coding DNA: TGCGCCAGCAGTCAACAGGGGGACACAGATACGCAGTATTTT. This codes for CASSQQGDTDTQYF.

J is TRBJ1-1 and V is TRBV5-6; D unclear. V lost 6 bases to trimming and J lost 3 bases, with 12 bases between them. CDR3 size: 13 residues. Per the germline V gene, CDR1 is SGHDT and CDR2 is YYEEEE. In DNA, the CDR3 is TGTGCCAGCACCTCCTACGGGGACACTGAAGCTTTCTTT. This translates into CASTSYGDTEAFF.